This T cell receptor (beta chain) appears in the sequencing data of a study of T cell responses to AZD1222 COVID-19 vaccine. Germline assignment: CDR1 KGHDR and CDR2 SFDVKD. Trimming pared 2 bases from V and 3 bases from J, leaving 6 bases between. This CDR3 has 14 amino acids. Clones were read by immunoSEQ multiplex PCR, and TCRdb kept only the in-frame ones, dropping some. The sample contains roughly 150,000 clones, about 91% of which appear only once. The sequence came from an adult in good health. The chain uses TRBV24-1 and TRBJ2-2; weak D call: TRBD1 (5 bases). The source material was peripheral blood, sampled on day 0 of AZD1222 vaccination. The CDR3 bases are TGTGCCACCAGTGATTCCAGGGACACCGGGGAGCTGTTTTTT. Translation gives CATSDSRDTGELFF.